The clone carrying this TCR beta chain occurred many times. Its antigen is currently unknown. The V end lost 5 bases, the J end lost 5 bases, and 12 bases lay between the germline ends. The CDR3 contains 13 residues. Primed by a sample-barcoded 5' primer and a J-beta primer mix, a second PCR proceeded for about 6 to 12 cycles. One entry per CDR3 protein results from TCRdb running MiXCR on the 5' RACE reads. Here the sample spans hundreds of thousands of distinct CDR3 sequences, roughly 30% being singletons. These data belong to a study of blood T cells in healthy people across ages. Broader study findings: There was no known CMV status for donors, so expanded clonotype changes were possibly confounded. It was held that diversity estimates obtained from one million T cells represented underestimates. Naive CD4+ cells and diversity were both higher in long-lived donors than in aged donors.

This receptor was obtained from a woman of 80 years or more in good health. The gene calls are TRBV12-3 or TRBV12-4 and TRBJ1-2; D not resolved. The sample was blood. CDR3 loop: CASSPPGIYGYTF. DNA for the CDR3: TGTGCCAGCAGTCCCCCCGGGATATATGGCTACACCTTC.